This paragraph reports one TCR beta chain. This entry is derived from a study of blood T cell repertoires in COVID-19. Across the whole study: Italy, Spain and the United States were the sources of the convalescent and acute COVID-19 samples. The cDNA or gDNA used as material had been derived from T cells, B-cell-depleted T cells, or PBMCs.

Sequenced by immunoSEQ multiplex PCR; TCRdb stores in-frame clones only, minus some. The data hold 99,000 or so clones, with roughly four fifths observed a single time. Sequences were obtained from peripheral blood. This sequence was found in a man aged 55-75 years with acute or convalescent COVID-19.

The CDR3 spells CASSQGASGRGTDTQYF. In nucleotides, the CDR3 is TGCGCCAGCAGCCAAGGGGCTAGCGGGAGGGGCACAGATACGCAGTATTTT. The chain recombines TRBV4-1 with TRBJ2-3, with 12 bases that match TRBD2. Losses at the gene ends were 1 base for V and 1 base for J; bases not matched to a gene: 3. This CDR3 region has 17 residues. The V gene's germline CDR1 is MGHRA and CDR2 YSYEKL.